The source of this TCR beta chain is a study of blood T cell repertoires in COVID-19. Study as a whole: The United States, Italy and Spain provided the acute and convalescent COVID-19 samples.

In the authors' methods: Reference gene primer amplification in the assay estimated nucleated cell counts. The assay was immunoSEQ multiplex PCR, and TCRdb's table has in-frame clones only and misses some. That table furnishes V, J and clone size, whereas the DNA furnished D and trimming. The sample has around 220,000 clones; 79% are singletons. CDR1 and CDR2 from the germline V gene are ENHRY and SYGVKD. V shed 7 bases, J shed 2 bases, and the junction held 6 bases outside the gene matches. The CDR3 runs to 16 residues. On this clone itself: This sample also contains other DNA sequences that code for the same CDR3.

The TCR was taken from a woman aged 40 to 50 with active or convalescent COVID-19. The J gene is TRBJ2-2, the V gene TRBV10-3; 11 bases line up with TRBD2. Sequencing used peripheral blood. The CDR3 spells CAIKASGGTNTGELFF. The CDR3 nucleotides are TGTGCCATCAAGGCTAGCGGGGGGACTAACACCGGGGAGCTGTTTTTT.